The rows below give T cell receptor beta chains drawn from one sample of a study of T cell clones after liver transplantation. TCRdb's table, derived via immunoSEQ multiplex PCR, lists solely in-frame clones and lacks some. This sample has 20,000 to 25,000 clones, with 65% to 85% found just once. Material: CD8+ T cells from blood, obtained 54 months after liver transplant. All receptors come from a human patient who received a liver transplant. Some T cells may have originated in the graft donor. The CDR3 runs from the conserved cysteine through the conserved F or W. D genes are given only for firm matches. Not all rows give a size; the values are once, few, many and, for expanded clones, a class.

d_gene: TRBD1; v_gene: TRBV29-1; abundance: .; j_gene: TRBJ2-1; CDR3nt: TGCAGCGTTGAATATTCTATAGGGACAGGGGGGACCTACAATGAGCAGTTCTTC; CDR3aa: CSVEYSIGTGGTYNEQFF
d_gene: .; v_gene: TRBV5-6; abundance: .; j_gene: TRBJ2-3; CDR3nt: TGTGCCAGCACCACAGGGTCGGGTCCAGATACGCAGTATTTT; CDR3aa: CASTTGSGPDTQYF
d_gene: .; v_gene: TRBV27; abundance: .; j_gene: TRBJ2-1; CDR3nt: TGTGCCAGCAGTTTTCCATACAATGAGCAGTTCTTC; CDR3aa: CASSFPYNEQFF
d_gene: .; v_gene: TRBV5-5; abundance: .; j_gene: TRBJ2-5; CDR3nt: TGTGCCAGCAGCTTCTGGAACCAAGAGACCCAGTACTTC; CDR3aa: CASSFWNQETQYF
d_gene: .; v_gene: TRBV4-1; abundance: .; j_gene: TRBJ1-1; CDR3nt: TGCGCCAGCAGCCAAGAACTGGGCTTGAACACTGAAGCTTTCTTT; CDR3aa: CASSQELGLNTEAFF
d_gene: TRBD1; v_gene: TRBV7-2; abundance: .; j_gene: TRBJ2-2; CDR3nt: TGTGCCAGCAGCCTTCAGGGGGCCCGGGAGCTGTTTTTT; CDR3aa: CASSLQGARELFF
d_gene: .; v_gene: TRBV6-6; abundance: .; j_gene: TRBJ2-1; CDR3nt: TGTGCCAGCAGTCCTACTTTGGGAAGGCGGAATGAGCAGTTCTTC; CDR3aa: CASSPTLGRRNEQFF
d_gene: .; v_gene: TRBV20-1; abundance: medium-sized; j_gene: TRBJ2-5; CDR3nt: TGCAGTGCTAGTGGCGGGACCCAGTACTTC; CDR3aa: CSASGGTQYF
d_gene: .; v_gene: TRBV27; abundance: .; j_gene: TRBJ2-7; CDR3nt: TGTGCCAGCAGACCCACAGGGGAGGGTTCCTACGAGCAGTACTTC; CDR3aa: CASRPTGEGSYEQYF
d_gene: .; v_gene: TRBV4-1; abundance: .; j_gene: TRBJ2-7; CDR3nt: TGCGCCAGCAGCCAGGAGCGTGCGAGCTACGAGCAGTACTTC; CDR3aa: CASSQERASYEQYF
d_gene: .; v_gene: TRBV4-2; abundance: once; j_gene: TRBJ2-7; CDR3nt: TGTGCCAGCAGCCAATACCACTTGGGGGAAATCTCCTACGAGCAGTACTTC; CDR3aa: CASSQYHLGEISYEQYF
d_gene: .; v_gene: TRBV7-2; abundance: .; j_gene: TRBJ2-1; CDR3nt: TGTGCCAGCAGCTCTACAGGGTTGGGTAATGAGCAGTTCTTC; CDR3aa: CASSSTGLGNEQFF
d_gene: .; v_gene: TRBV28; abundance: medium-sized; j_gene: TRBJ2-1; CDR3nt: TGTGCCAGCAGTTTGGACCCAAGTGACAATGAGCAGTTCTTC; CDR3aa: CASSLDPSDNEQFF
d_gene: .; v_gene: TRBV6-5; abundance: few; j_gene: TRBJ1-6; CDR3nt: TGTGCCAGCAGAAGTAATTCACCCCTCCACTTT; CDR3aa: CASRSNSPLHF
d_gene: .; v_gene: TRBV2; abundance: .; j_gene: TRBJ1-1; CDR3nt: TGTGCCAGCGGGCCAGGGGCGTCGCGGACTGAAGCTTTCTTT; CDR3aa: CASGPGASRTEAFF
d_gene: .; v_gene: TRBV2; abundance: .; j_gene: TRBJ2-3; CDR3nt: TGTGCCAGCCCGGGACTTCTCACAGATACGCAGTATTTT; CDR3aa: CASPGLLTDTQYF
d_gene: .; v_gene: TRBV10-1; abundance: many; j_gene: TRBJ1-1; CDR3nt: TGCGCCAGCAGTGATTCCCTGAACGGGAACACTGAAGCTTTCTTT; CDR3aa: CASSDSLNGNTEAFF
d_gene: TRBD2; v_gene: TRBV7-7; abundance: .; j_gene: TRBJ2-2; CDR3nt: TGTGCCAGCAGCCCCCGGACTAGCGGGGGGGTAGATCTGAGGAACACCGGGGAGCTGTTTTTT; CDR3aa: CASSPRTSGGVDLRNTGELFF
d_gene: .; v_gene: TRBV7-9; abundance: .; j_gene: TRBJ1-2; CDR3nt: TGTGCCAGCAGCACCGGACAGAATGTATTATATGGCTACACCTTC; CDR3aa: CASSTGQNVLYGYTF
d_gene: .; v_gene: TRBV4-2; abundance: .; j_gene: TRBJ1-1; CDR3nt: TGTGCCAGCAGCCCCTTCGAGGGAACTGAAGCTTTCTTT; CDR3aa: CASSPFEGTEAFF
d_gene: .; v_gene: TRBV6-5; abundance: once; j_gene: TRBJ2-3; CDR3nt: TGTGCCAGCAGTTACTCTCCTCCGACAGTCTCAGATACGCAGTATTTT; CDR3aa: CASSYSPPTVSDTQYF
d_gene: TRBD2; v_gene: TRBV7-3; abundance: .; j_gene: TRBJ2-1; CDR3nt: TGTGCCAGCAGCGTTAGCGGGGGGGCCTACAATGAGCAGTTCTTC; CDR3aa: CASSVSGGAYNEQFF